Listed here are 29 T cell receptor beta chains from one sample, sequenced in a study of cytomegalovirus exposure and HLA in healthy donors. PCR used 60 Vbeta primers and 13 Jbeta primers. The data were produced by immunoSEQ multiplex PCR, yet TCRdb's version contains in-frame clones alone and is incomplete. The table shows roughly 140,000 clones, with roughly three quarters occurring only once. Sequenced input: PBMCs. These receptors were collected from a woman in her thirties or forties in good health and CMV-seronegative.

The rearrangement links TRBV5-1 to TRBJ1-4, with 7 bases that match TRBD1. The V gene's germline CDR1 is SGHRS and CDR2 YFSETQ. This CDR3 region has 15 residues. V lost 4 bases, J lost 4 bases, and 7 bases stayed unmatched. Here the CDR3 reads CASSVPTGSNEKLFF. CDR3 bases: TGCGCCAGCAGCGTTCCGACAGGGAGTAATGAAAAACTGTTTTTT.

The CDR3: CASSHYTEETQYF. In nucleotides, the CDR3 is TGCGCCAGCAGCCACTATACCGAGGAGACCCAGTACTTC. The V and J genes are TRBV5-1 and TRBJ2-5; no clear D. Per germline, CDR1 SGHRS and CDR2 YFSETQ. This CDR3 region has 13 residues. The germline V and J ends were trimmed by 4 bases and 5 bases, with 12 bases remaining between them.

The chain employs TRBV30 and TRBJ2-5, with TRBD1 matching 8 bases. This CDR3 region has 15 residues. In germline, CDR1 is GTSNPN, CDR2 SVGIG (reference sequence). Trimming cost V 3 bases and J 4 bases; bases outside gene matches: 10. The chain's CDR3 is CAWRPRTGQGETQYF. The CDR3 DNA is TGTGCCTGGAGACCTCGGACAGGGCAAGGAGAGACCCAGTACTTC.

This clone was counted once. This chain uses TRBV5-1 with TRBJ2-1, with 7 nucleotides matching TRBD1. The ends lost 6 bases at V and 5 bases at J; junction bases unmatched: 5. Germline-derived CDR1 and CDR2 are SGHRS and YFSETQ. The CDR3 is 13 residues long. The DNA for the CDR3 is TGCGCCAGCAAAGATACAGGGGACAATGAGCAGTTCTTC. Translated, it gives CASKDTGDNEQFF.

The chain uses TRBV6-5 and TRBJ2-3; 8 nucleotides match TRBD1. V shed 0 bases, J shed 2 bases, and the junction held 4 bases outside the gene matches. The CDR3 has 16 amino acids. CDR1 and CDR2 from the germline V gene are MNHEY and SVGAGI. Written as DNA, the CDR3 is TGTGCCAGCAGTTACTCGGGCAGGGGGCCCACAGATACGCAGTATTTT. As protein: CASSYSGRGPTDTQYF.

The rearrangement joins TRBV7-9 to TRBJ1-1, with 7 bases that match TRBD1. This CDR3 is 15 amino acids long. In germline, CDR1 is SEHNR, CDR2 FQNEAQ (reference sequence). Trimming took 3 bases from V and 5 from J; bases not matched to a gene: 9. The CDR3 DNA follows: TGTGCCAGCAGCTTCCGGACAGGCCCCGGTACTGAAGCTTTCTTT. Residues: CASSFRTGPGTEAFF.

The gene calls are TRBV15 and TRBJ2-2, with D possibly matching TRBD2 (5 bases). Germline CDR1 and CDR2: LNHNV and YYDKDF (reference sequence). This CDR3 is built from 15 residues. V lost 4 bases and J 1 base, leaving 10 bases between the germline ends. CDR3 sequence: CATSTPDWNTGELFF. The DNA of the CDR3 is TGTGCCACCAGCACCCCGGACTGGAACACCGGGGAGCTGTTTTTT. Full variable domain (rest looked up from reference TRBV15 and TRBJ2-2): DAMVIQNPRYQVTQFGKPVTLSCSQTLNHNVMYWYQQKSSQAPKLLFHYYDKDFNNEADTPDNFQSRRPNTSFCFLDIRSPGLGDTAMYLCATSTPDWNTGELFFGEGSRLTVL.

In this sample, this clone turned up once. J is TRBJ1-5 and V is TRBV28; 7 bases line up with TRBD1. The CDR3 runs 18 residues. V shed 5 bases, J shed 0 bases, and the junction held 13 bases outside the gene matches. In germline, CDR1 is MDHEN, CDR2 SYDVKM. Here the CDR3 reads CASSPWGVTGYSNQPQHF. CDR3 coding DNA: TGTGCCAGCAGTCCGTGGGGGGTGACAGGGTATAGCAATCAGCCCCAGCATTTT.

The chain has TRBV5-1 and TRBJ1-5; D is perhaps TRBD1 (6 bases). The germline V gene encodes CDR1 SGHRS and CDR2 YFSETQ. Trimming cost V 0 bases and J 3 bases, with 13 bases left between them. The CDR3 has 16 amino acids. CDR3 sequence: CASSLDPGAINQPQHF. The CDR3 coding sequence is TGCGCCAGCAGCTTGGACCCAGGGGCCATCAATCAGCCCCAGCATTTT.

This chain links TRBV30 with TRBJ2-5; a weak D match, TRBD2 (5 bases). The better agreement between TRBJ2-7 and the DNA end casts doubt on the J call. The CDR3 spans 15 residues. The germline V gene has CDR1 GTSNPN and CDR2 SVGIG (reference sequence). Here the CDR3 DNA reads TGTGCCTGGAGTGCCGGGAAGAAAGTTCCCTACGAGCAGTACTTC. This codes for CAWSAGKKVPYEQYF.

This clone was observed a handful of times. The CDR3 coding sequence is TGTGCCACCCAGGACAGTTCTGGGGCCAACGTCCTGACTTTC. Its translation is CATQDSSGANVLTF. This sequence joins TRBV18 and TRBJ2-6, with D perhaps matching TRBD1 (6 bases). The V and J ends lost 10 bases and 1 base respectively, with 11 bases between them. The CDR3 is made up of 14 amino acids. Germline CDR1 is KGHSH and CDR2 is LQKENI. Based on the CDR3 plus reference TRBV18 and TRBJ2-6, the full variable domain is NAGVMQNPRHLVRRRGQEARLRCSPMKGHSHVYWYRQLPEEGLKFMVYLQKENIIDESGMPKERFSAEFPKEGPSILRIQQVVRGDSAAYFCATQDSSGANVLTFGAGSRLTVL.

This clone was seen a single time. The CDR3 reads CASSLEAGVSYEQYF. The CDR3 coding sequence is TGTGCCAGCAGCTTAGAGGCAGGGGTCTCCTACGAGCAGTACTTC. The chain carries TRBV11-2 and TRBJ2-7, with D maybe TRBD1 (6 bases). The CDR3 spans 15 residues. Looked up from germline, CDR1 is SGHAT and CDR2 is FQNNGV. V dropped 0 bases and J dropped 0 bases, with 9 bases sitting between them.

In DNA form, the CDR3 reads TGTGCCAGCAGCCACAGGGAACGCACAGATACGCAGTATTTT. It encodes CASSHRERTDTQYF. This sequence joins TRBV5-5 and TRBJ2-3; TRBD1 is a possible D gene (6 bases). The germline V and J ends were trimmed by 4 bases and 1 base, with 10 bases remaining between them. CDR1 SGHKS and CDR2 YYEKEE come from the germline V gene (reference sequence). This CDR3 is 14 amino acids long.

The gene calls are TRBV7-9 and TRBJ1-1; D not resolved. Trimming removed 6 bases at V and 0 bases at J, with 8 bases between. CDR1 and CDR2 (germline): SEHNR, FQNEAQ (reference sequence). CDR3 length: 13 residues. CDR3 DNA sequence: TGTGCCAGCAGTCACGGGGTGAACACTGAAGCTTTCTTT. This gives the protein CASSHGVNTEAFF.

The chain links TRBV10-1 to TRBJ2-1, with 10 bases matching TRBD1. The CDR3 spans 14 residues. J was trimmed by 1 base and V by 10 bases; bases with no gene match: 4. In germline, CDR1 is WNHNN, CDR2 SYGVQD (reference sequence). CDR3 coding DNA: TGCGCCACCGGACAGGGGGGTTCCTACAATGAGCAGTTCTTC. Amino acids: CATGQGGSYNEQFF.

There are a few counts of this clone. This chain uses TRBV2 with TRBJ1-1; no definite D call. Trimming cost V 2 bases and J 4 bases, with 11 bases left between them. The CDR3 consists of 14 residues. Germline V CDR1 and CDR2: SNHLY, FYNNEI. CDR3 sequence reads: CASSERLPFTEAFF. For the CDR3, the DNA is TGTGCCAGCAGTGAACGTCTTCCTTTCACTGAAGCTTTCTTT.

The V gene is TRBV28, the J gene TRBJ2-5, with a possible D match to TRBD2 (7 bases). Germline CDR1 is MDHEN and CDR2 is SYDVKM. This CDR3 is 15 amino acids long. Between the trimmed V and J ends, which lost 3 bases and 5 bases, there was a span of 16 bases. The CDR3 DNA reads TGTGCCAGCAGTTTTCCGGGGAGGGGGTGGGAGACCCAGTACTTC. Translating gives CASSFPGRGWETQYF.

The CDR3 DNA reads TGTGCCAGCAGGGATACGAGGGGGCCGTACGAGCAGTACTTC. This gives the protein CASRDTRGPYEQYF. The chain recombines TRBV6-5 with TRBJ2-7; 7 bases map to TRBD1. Germline V gene lookup returns CDR1 MNHEY and CDR2 SVGAGI. This CDR3 comprises 14 residues. J gave up 4 bases and V 6 bases, and 9 bases lay outside the gene matches.

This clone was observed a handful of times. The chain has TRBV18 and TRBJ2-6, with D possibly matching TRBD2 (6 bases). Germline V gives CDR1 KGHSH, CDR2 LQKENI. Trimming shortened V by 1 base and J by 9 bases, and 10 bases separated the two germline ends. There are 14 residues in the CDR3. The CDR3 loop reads CASSPLEGGNVLTF. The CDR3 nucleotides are TGTGCCAGCTCACCACTAGAGGGAGGCAACGTCCTGACTTTC.

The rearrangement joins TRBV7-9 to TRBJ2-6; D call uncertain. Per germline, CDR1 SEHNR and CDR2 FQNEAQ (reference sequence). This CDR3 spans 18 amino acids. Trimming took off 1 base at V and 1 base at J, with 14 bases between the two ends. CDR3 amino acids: CASSLVAHERSGANVLTF. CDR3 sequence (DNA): TGTGCCAGCAGCTTAGTTGCCCACGAGAGATCTGGGGCCAACGTCCTGACTTTC.

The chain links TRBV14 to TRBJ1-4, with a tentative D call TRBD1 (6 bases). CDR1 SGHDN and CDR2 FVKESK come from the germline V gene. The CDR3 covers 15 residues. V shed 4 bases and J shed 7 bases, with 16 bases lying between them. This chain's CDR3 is CASSRRGLSREKLFF. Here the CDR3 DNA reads TGTGCCAGCAGCCGAAGGGGGTTGAGCCGTGAAAAACTGTTTTTT.

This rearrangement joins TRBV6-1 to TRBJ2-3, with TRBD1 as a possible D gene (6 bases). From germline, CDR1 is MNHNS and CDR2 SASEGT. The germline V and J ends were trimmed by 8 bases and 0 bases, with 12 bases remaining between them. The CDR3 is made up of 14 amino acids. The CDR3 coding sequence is TGTGCCAGCCCCCCACAGGGAAGCACAGATACGCAGTATTTT. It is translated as CASPPQGSTDTQYF.

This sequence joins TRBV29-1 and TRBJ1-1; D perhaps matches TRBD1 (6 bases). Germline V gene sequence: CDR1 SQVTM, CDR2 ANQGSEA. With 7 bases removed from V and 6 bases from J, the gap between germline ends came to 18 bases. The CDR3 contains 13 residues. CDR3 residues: CSALAREGAEAFF. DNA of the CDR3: TGCAGCGCCTTGGCGCGGGAGGGGGCTGAAGCTTTCTTT.

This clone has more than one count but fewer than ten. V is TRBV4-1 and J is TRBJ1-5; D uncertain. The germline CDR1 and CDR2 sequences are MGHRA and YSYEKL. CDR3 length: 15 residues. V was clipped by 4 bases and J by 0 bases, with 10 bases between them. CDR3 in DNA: TGCGCCAGCAGCCCGCGGCCCGATAGCAATCAGCCCCAGCATTTT. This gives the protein CASSPRPDSNQPQHF.

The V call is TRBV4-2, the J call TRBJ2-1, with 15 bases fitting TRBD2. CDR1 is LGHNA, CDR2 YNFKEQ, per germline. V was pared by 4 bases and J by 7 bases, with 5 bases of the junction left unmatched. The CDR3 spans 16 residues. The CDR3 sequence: CASSRGLAGGGNEQFF. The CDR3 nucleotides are TGTGCCAGCAGCCGGGGACTAGCGGGGGGCGGAAATGAGCAGTTCTTC.

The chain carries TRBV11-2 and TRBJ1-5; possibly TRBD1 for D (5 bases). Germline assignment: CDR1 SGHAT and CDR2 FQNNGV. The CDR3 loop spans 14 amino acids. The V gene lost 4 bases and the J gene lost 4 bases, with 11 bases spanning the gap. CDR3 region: CASSSPDSNQPQHF. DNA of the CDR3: TGTGCCAGCAGCTCGCCTGACAGTAATCAGCCCCAGCATTTT.

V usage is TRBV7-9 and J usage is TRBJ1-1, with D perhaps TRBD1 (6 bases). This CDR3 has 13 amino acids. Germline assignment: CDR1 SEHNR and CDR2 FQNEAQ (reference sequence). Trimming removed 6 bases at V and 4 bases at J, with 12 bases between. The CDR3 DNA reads TGTGCCAGCAGTCCGGTAGGGGGCACTGAAGCTTTCTTT. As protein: CASSPVGGTEAFF.

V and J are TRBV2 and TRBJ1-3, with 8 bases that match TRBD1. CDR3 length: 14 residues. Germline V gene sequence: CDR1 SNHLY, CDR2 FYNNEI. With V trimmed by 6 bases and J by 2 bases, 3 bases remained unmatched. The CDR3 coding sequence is TGTGCCAGCAGCGACAGGGGAACTGGAAACACCATATATTTT. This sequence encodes CASSDRGTGNTIYF.

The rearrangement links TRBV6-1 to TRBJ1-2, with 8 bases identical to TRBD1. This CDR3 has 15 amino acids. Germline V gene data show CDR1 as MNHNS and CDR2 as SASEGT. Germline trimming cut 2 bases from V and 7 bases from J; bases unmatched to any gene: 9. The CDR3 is CASSESPTGVGGYTF. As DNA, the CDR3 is TGTGCCAGCAGTGAATCTCCGACAGGGGTCGGTGGCTACACCTTC.